This T cell receptor beta chain was recovered during a study of vaccination and CD4 T cells after COVID-19 (dated by TCRdb to the early 2020s). General notes on the study: SARS-CoV-2 positivity had been established in the convalescent patients by nasal swab PCR, and mild disease was recorded in roughly ten of these patients and severe disease in one. The spike-specific CD4+ TCR repertoire was compared before and after mRNA vaccination in 10 COVID-19 convalescent patients and a handful of infection-naive healthy vaccine recipients. In the convalescent cohort there were six males and four females, among whom were two Hispanic individuals, seven Caucasians, two Asians and one multiracial person. Culture stimuli were overlapping spike peptide pools from SARS-CoV-2 and from the common cold coronaviruses HCoV-NL63, HCoV-OC43 and HCoV-229E. Post-vaccine blood samples were obtained a median of approximately 70 days after the second vaccine dose, with a range of about 13 to 250 days. Post-COVID blood samples were collected from convalescent patients a median of roughly 100 days after diagnosis, with a range of roughly 35 to 170 days. Each participant got two doses of either the Pfizer-BioNTech BNT162b2 vaccine (n=8) or the Moderna mRNA-1273 vaccine (n=2). In control cultures, a CEFX viral epitope pool was used as positive control, an HIV-1 Nef peptide pool was used as negative control, or no peptide was added.

Libraries were prepared through PCR. TCR sequencing of DNA from cultured CD4+ T cells used the Oncomine TCR Beta short-read assay at the Johns Hopkins FTIC core. The QIAamp micro DNA kit was used to extract genomic DNA from the cultured CD4+ T cells. Oncomine TCR Beta libraries from cultured CD4+ T cells were pooled with unique dual indexes and sequenced on an Illumina iSeq 100. As for how the authors treated the data: Non-productive sequences were removed, and CDR3s that did not start with C, did not end with F or W, or were shorter than 7 amino acids were discarded. Antigen-specific clonotypes were identified with the MANAFEST web application by comparing peptide-stimulated wells with reference and other culture wells. To be called positive, a clone needed an FDR below 0.05, an odds ratio above 5, and a productive frequency above 0.1% in at least two of three replicate wells. Clonotypes that were significantly expanded in both SARS-CoV-2 spike wells and at least one common cold coronavirus spike condition were defined as cross-reactive. Levenshtein distances (stringdist) and unrooted phylogenetic trees (ape) in R version 3.6.1 were used to assess CDR3 homology. The raw public reads went through TCRdb reprocessing: fastp at Q25, MiXCR clone calling, in-frame beta chains kept. Rows with one shared CDR3 protein collapse into an entry with the most common genes and DNA. These V and J calls originate from TCRdb's pipeline instead of the authors' own analysis. The table for this sample lists around 7,100 distinct CDR3 sequences; roughly 76% of them were counted only once. The top ten hold 16% of the sample.

A remark on this clonotype: The antigen this receptor binds is unknown. No base quality information exists; no much larger clone differs at one position.

The CDR3 numbers 12 residues from cysteine through phenylalanine. The sequence is cut down to CDR3 DNA, 36 bases in frame from base 1. Relative to germline, V is missing 3 bases and J is missing 5 bases, with 0 bases of the junction outside any gene match. Per the germline V gene (reference sequence), DFQATT is the CDR1 and SNEGSKA is the CDR2. General study outcomes and caveats: Only a relatively small number of convalescent patients were included in the study, and early timepoints following natural infection were not analyzed. In convalescent patients, nearly all vaccine-specific clones (304 of 307) were found to be mono-reactive for SARS-CoV-2 spike rather than cross-reactive with common cold coronaviruses. The median count of SARS-CoV-2-reactive clonotypes went up from 20 to 25 after infection to 30 to 40 after vaccination, although the change was not significant. Among the post-vaccine SARS-CoV-2-reactive clones in convalescent patients, a median around 90% showed up only after vaccination, which suggests vaccine-specific priming.

The label giving this sample's treatment or condition can be read as: roughly 10-day PBMC culture with coronavirus spike peptide pools or control peptides (ViraFEST assay). To expand antigen-specific T cells with peptide pools and then pick out the expanded clonotypes through TCR sequencing, the study relied on the ViraFEST assay. Positive SARS-CoV-2 PCR tests in the convalescent patients dated from March to December 2020, before Alpha, Beta and Delta variants emerged in the United States. Over 1.5 million PBMCs per well were cultured in IMDM with roughly 5% human AB serum and approximately 10 IU/ml IL-2, plus 10 ug/ml peptide pools. Half of the culture medium was replaced with fresh IL-2-containing medium on days 3 and 7. CD4+ T cells were isolated after roughly nine days of culture through negative selection using the EasySep CD4+ T cell isolation kit. Ficoll-Paque Plus gradient centrifugation was used to isolate PBMCs from whole blood, and the isolated PBMCs were then either used fresh or cryopreserved at -140C. Triplicate wells were generally used for each culture condition.

This TCR came from a human donor who had recovered from COVID-19. The chain was built from TRBV20-1 and TRBJ2-2, with 7 bases matching TRBD2. The specimen was CD4+ T cells from blood, cultured in vitro. CDR3 protein: CSASGRTGELFF. The nucleotide sequence is given as TGCAGTGCTAGCGGGAGGACCGGGGAGCTGTTTTTT.